This T cell receptor beta chain was captured by sequencing in a study of OX40 agonist ivuxolimab in advanced cancers. In the study overall: Ivuxolimab, which targeted the costimulatory receptor OX40 (CD134), was an agonistic, fully human IgG2 monoclonal antibody. Intravenous ivuxolimab was administered to patients every 2 weeks at six dose levels: 0.01, 0.1, 0.3, 1.5, 3 and 10 mg/kg. Partial responses were achieved by three dose-escalation patients, of whom one had hepatocellular carcinoma and two had cutaneous melanoma. The dose-escalation cohort was approximately 83% male with a mean age of about 54 years, ranging from roughly 23 to 79. The purpose of peripheral TCRbeta sequencing was to test whether ivuxolimab changed TCR sequence diversity and led to clonal T-cell expansion. Prior anti-PD-1, anti-PD-L1 or anti-CTLA-4 therapy was permitted, and checkpoint inhibitors had been received by about 44% of dose-escalation patients. The paper covers the monotherapy dose-escalation part of the phase I ivuxolimab trial, which included N ≈ 57 patients. Among the 50 to 55 dose-escalation patients, around 20 had hepatocellular carcinoma, 15 or so melanoma, 9 renal cell carcinoma and 9 head and neck cancer.

Remarks on this clone: Its specific antigen is unknown. Per-nucleotide qualities are absent, and no much larger clonotype sits a single base away.

For sequencing of the TCRbeta CDR3 region, genomic DNA was extracted from the sorted cells. The immunoSEQ Assay was used to sequence the TCRbeta CDR3 regions. This immuneACCESS table, as held by TCRdb, lists in-frame sequences with V and J called but not all clones. Of the missing ones, under half trace to an unresolved V gene in checked studies; the others have no known cause. The sample data list tens of thousands of clones, and about nine tenths of these were observed just once. Around 7% of the sample is held by the ten biggest clonotypes. Findings and caveats that apply to the study as a whole: The antigen specificity of the peripheral T cells that underwent clonal expansion was not determined. Low levels of normalized T-cell clonal expansion were also seen in some patients who did not respond. Partial responders in the 0.1-3.0 mg/kg groups had among the lowest normalized peripheral clonal expansion, especially among CD8+ T cells. At doses from 0.1 to 3.0 mg/kg, clonal expansion was seen in both CD4+ and CD8+ blood T cells between baseline and week 6. After ivuxolimab, expanded clones were on average more numerous among CD8+ T cells than among CD4+ T cells.

Including the terminal cysteine and phenylalanine, the CDR3 comprises 15 residues. Only the CDR3 DNA stays, 45 bases, in frame from base 1. V is pared back by 1 base and J by 0 bases, with 8 bases lying between the germline termini. Patients with a history of autoimmune disease or receiving systemic immunosuppression were excluded from the trial. Peripheral blood for TCR sequencing was collected from all dose cohorts at baseline, on cycle 4 day 1, and on cycle 7 day 1. The samples were taken from a phase I, first-in-human, multicenter, open-label dose-escalation trial of ivuxolimab. Adults with locally advanced or metastatic head and neck squamous cell, hepatocellular, melanoma or renal cell carcinoma were enrolled in the trial. CD4+ and CD8+ T cells were sorted separately from peripheral blood before TCR sequencing.

The sequence derives from an adult with an advanced solid tumor such as melanoma, head and neck, liver or kidney cancer. The V gene is TRBV5-3 and the J gene is TRBJ2-1; too little of a D gene remains to name it. TRBV5-3 is known as an ORF, though its function is uncertain. Sequenced here: CD4+ or CD8+ T cells sorted from blood, sampled in a trial of the OX40 agonist ivuxolimab. The DNA sequence is TGTGCCAGAAGCTTGCTACTCAGCTCCTACAATGAGCAGTTCTTC. Its protein product is CARSLLLSSYNEQFF.